This entry lists 29 T cell receptor beta chains sequenced from one sample in a study of beta chain features in type 1 diabetes (dated by TCRdb to the late 2010s). No antigen is known for these receptors. Findings and caveats that apply to the study as a whole: Type 1 diabetes patients showed a moderate but significant shortening of TCRB CDR3 length in all four CD4+ subsets.

The library was generated by the immunoSEQ multiplex PCR assay. The High Capacity cDNA Reverse Transcription Kit was used to reverse transcribe all of the isolated RNA, meaning that expressed TCRB transcripts were what got sequenced. Held by TCRdb, this immuneACCESS table contains in-frame sequences only and omits some clones. Under half of the omission traces to an unresolved V gene where checked; the cause of the rest is unknown. The sample yields over 650,000 clones; over 12% were counted once. In total, the top ten clones hold 0.035% to 0.04% of the sample. The source material was naive CD4+ T cells from blood. Interpreted using the paper, the cell subset or site label stands for: true naive CD4+ T cells. These TCRs come from a young man with type 1 diabetes.

This chain joins TRBV2 and TRBJ2-4; tentative D call: TRBD1 (5 bases). The germline gives CDR1 SNHLY, CDR2 FYNNEI. The CDR3 covers 14 residues. The V end was cut by 1 base, the J end by 6 bases, with 10 bases between. The CDR3 reads CASSEEGQLNIQYF. Written as DNA, the CDR3 is TGTGCCAGCAGTGAAGAGGGGCAGTTAAACATTCAGTACTTC.

This clone was counted only a few times. The chain uses TRBV6-5 and TRBJ1-1, with D possibly matching TRBD1 (5 bases). CDR1 is MNHEY and CDR2 is SVGAGI in the germline V gene. This CDR3 is 14 amino acids long. V lost 0 bases and J 5 bases, leaving 10 bases between the germline ends. CDR3 coding DNA: TGTGCCAGCAGTTACTCCCCAGGGAGGACTGAAGCTTTCTTT. It encodes CASSYSPGRTEAFF.

The chain has TRBV29-1 and TRBJ2-5; D unclear. The J call may be faulty, since TRBJ2-7 better matches the DNA end. CDR1 is SQVTM, CDR2 ANQGSEA, per germline. The CDR3 has 13 amino acids. Here the CDR3 reads CSVRPQNSYEQYF. The CDR3 nucleotides are TGCAGCGTTAGGCCCCAGAACTCCTACGAGCAGTACTTC.

J is TRBJ1-6 and V is TRBV6-5; D may be TRBD1 (6 bases). This CDR3 region has 15 residues. V lost 0 bases to trimming and J lost 8 bases, with 11 bases between them. CDR1 is MNHEY, CDR2 SVGAGI, per germline. CDR3 DNA: TGTGCCAGCAGTTACTCATTACAGGGAGATTCACCCCTCCACTTT. It is translated as CASSYSLQGDSPLHF.

This chain links TRBV5-1 with TRBJ2-7; D is unresolved. The CDR3 is 14 residues long. Looked up from germline, CDR1 is SGHRS and CDR2 is YFSETQ. Trimming stripped 4 bases from V and 4 bases from J, with 15 bases between. The CDR3 DNA is TGCGCCAGCAGCGTTGGTCCCGCCACATACGAGCAGTACTTC. It is translated as CASSVGPATYEQYF.

As concerns this clone: The same CDR3 also results from other DNA sequences found in this sample. The J gene is TRBJ1-1, the V gene TRBV7-9; maybe TRBD1 (6 bases). The CDR3 consists of 13 residues. Germline-derived CDR1 and CDR2 are SEHNR and FQNEAQ (reference sequence). Trimming stripped 1 base from V and 5 bases from J, with 8 bases between. The CDR3 bases are TGTGCCAGCAGCTTAGAGGGGGGTACTGAAGCTTTCTTT. Protein: CASSLEGGTEAFF.

The V gene is TRBV4-2, the J gene TRBJ1-6; D not resolved. CDR1 LGHNA and CDR2 YNFKEQ come from the germline V gene. V was clipped by 2 bases and J by 9 bases, with 5 bases between them. The CDR3 sequence is 12 residues long. In DNA form, the CDR3 reads TGTGCCAGCAGCCAAACCGCTTCACCCCTCCACTTT. Its translation: CASSQTASPLHF.

This chain connects TRBV7-2 to TRBJ2-7; no reliable D call. This CDR3 has 12 amino acids. Germline-derived CDR1 and CDR2 are SGHTA and FQGNSA. Trimming stripped 2 bases from V and 9 bases from J, with 11 bases between. The chain's CDR3 is CASSLPPSAQYF. CDR3 bases: TGTGCCAGCAGCTTACCCCCCTCCGCGCAGTACTTC.

This chain uses TRBV29-1 with TRBJ2-5; TRBD1 agrees at 7 bases. Judging by the DNA end, TRBJ2-7 fits better; the J call may be wrong. In germline, CDR1 is SQVTM, CDR2 ANQGSEA. The CDR3 extends over 14 amino acids. CDR3 sequence: CSVAGTDGFYEQYF. The CDR3 coding sequence is TGCAGCGTTGCTGGGACAGACGGATTCTACGAGCAGTACTTC.

As DNA, the CDR3 is TGCGCCAGCAGCTTGATGTCCGGGGAAGAGACCCAGTACTTC. Its protein is CASSLMSGEETQYF. The rearrangement joins TRBV5-1 to TRBJ2-5, with D perhaps TRBD2 (5 bases). The germline V gene has CDR1 SGHRS and CDR2 YFSETQ. V lost 1 base and J 3 bases, leaving 10 bases between the germline ends. CDR3 length: 14 residues.

This clone showed up just a few times. The sample has other DNA sequences that encode this CDR3 too. This chain uses TRBV10-3 with TRBJ1-1; no reliable D call. V lost 4 bases and J 1 base, leaving 7 bases between the germline ends. The CDR3 is 13 residues long. Per the germline V gene, CDR1 is ENHRY and CDR2 is SYGVKD. The CDR3 loop reads CAISGPGNTEAFF. The CDR3 nucleotides are TGTGCCATCAGTGGGCCCGGGAACACTGAAGCTTTCTTT.

The chain couples TRBV29-1 to TRBJ1-2; D not resolved. V was cut by 4 bases and J by 3 bases, with 9 bases left in between. CDR1 is SQVTM, CDR2 ANQGSEA, per germline. The CDR3 has 12 amino acids. The CDR3 DNA sequence: TGCAGCGTTGTGGAGGGTTACTATGGCTACACCTTC. It is translated as CSVVEGYYGYTF. The variable domain in full, with the rest retrieved from reference TRBV29-1 and TRBJ1-2, is SAVISQKPSRDICQRGTSLTIQCQVDSQVTMMFWYRQQPGQSLTLIATANQGSEATYESGFVIDKFPISRPNLTFSTLTVSNMSPEDSSIYLCSVVEGYYGYTFGSGTRLTVV.

The chain joins TRBV12-5 to TRBJ2-3; D may be TRBD2 (5 bases). This CDR3 comprises 17 residues. With 6 bases removed from V and 1 base from J, the gap between germline ends came to 20 bases. Germline V CDR1 and CDR2: LGHNT, FRNRAP. In DNA form, the CDR3 reads TGTGCTAGTGGCCGGGCATTGGGGAGCGGCGGCACAGATACGCAGTATTTT. This codes for CASGRALGSGGTDTQYF.

Remarks on this clone: Other DNA sequences in this specimen translate into the identical CDR3. The rearrangement links TRBV30 to TRBJ1-1, with a weak D call TRBD1 (5 bases). The length of the CDR3 is 13 residues. The germline V and J ends were trimmed by 0 bases and 5 bases, with 10 bases remaining between them. Per germline, CDR1 GTSNPN and CDR2 SVGIG (reference sequence). CDR3 loop: CAWSVGEGTEAFF. The CDR3 DNA sequence: TGTGCCTGGAGTGTAGGGGAGGGGACTGAAGCTTTCTTT.

V is TRBV6-5 and J is TRBJ2-5; a possible D gene is TRBD1 (6 bases). The CDR3 extends over 13 amino acids. Germline V CDR1 and CDR2: MNHEY, SVGAGI. V lost 4 bases and J lost 5, with 11 bases in between. The CDR3 here is CASSSPGVETQYF. DNA for the CDR3: TGTGCCAGCAGTTCGCCAGGGGTCGAGACCCAGTACTTC.

This chain joins TRBV11-2 and TRBJ2-5; D may be TRBD1 (6 bases). Trimming cost V 2 bases and J 4 bases, with 8 bases left between them. This CDR3 is 13 amino acids long. The germline V gene has CDR1 SGHAT and CDR2 FQNNGV. The DNA for the CDR3 is TGTGCCAGCAGCTTACCAGGGGTAGAGACCCAGTACTTC. This encodes CASSLPGVETQYF. The full variable domain, its missing parts supplied by reference TRBV11-2 and TRBJ2-5, is EAGVAQSPRYKIIEKRQSVAFWCNPISGHATLYWYQQILGQGPKLLIQFQNNGVVDDSQLPKDRFSAERLKGVDSTLKIQPAKLEDSAVYLCASSLPGVETQYFGPGTRLLVL.

This clone was found a few times. V usage is TRBV4-1 and J usage is TRBJ2-1; 8 nucleotides align to TRBD2. This CDR3 contains 18 residues. Germline assignment: CDR1 MGHRA and CDR2 YSYEKL. The V segment lost 0 bases and the J segment 4 bases; nucleotides outside the gene matches: 11. The CDR3 DNA is TGCGCCAGCAGCCAAGATTTAACTAGCGGAGAACTATACAATGAGCAGTTCTTC. This encodes CASSQDLTSGELYNEQFF.

To note about this clone: The same CDR3 also results from other DNA sequences found in this sample. The gene calls are TRBV14 and TRBJ2-5; 7 nucleotides match TRBD1. This CDR3 has 14 residues. CDR1 SGHDN and CDR2 FVKESK come from the germline V gene. The V segment lost 4 bases and the J segment 1 base; nucleotides outside the gene matches: 3. CDR3 sequence: CASSPRTGQETQYF. The CDR3 coding sequence is TGTGCCAGCAGCCCGCGGACAGGCCAAGAGACCCAGTACTTC.

The chain joins TRBV7-2 to TRBJ2-7, with a tentative D call TRBD1 (5 bases). Germline-derived CDR1 and CDR2 are SGHTA and FQGNSA. V gave up 5 bases and J gave up 0 bases, with 14 bases separating them. CDR3 length equals 15 residues. DNA of the CDR3: TGTGCCAGCAGCGTAGGGGCAGGGCCCTCCTACGAGCAGTACTTC. This gives the protein CASSVGAGPSYEQYF.

This clone was seen a handful of times. The gene calls are TRBV5-1 and TRBJ2-7; a weak D match, TRBD2 (6 bases). Trimming removed 4 bases at V and 0 bases at J, with 11 bases between. From germline, CDR1 is SGHRS and CDR2 YFSETQ. This CDR3 is 14 amino acids long. CDR3 sequence (DNA): TGCGCCAGCAGCATACTGACTAGCTCCTACGAGCAGTACTTC. Its translation: CASSILTSSYEQYF.

This clone was seen only a few times. The genes are TRBV2 and TRBJ1-2, with TRBD1 identical over 7 bases. Germline loops: CDR1 SNHLY, CDR2 FYNNEI. Germline trimming cut 5 bases from V and 4 bases from J; bases unmatched to any gene: 7. This CDR3 contains 14 residues. The CDR3 loop is CASSPRQGFYGYTF. In DNA form, the CDR3 reads TGTGCCAGCAGTCCCCGACAGGGATTCTATGGCTACACCTTC.

This chain joins TRBV5-1 and TRBJ2-1; TRBD2 agrees at 9 bases. Germline values: CDR1 SGHRS, CDR2 YFSETQ. The V segment lost 0 bases and the J segment 4 bases; nucleotides outside the gene matches: 2. The CDR3 is 15 residues long. In DNA, the CDR3 is TGCGCCAGCAGCTTGGTTAGCGGGGGTTACAATGAGCAGTTCTTC. This codes for CASSLVSGGYNEQFF. Drawing the rest from reference TRBV5-1 and TRBJ2-1, the complete variable domain is KAGVTQTPRYLIKTRGQQVTLSCSPISGHRSVSWYQQTPGQGLQFLFEYFSETQRNKGNFPGRFSGRQFSNSRSEMNVSTLELGDSALYLCASSLVSGGYNEQFFGPGTRLTVL.

This clone was counted only a few times. The chain is built from TRBV4-1 and TRBJ2-7; TRBD1 matches 8 bases. Germline CDR1 reads MGHRA; CDR2 reads YSYEKL. CDR3 size: 14 residues. Germline trimming cut 4 bases from V and 5 bases from J; bases unmatched to any gene: 7. The CDR3 coding sequence is TGCGCCAGCAGCCTTCAAGGGGGACAGGACGAGCAGTACTTC. This sequence encodes CASSLQGGQDEQYF.

The chain has TRBV29-1 and TRBJ1-4; the D is unclear. Germline V gene lookup returns CDR1 SQVTM and CDR2 ANQGSEA. V lost 7 bases, J lost 0 bases, and 6 bases lay in between. The CDR3 loop spans 12 amino acids. The CDR3 DNA sequence: TGCAGCGCGGGTCCAACTAATGAAAAACTGTTTTTT. Translating it yields CSAGPTNEKLFF. Looking up the rest from reference TRBV29-1 and TRBJ1-4 gives the full variable domain: SAVISQKPSRDICQRGTSLTIQCQVDSQVTMMFWYRQQPGQSLTLIATANQGSEATYESGFVIDKFPISRPNLTFSTLTVSNMSPEDSSIYLCSAGPTNEKLFFGSGTQLSVL.

This clone was seen a handful of times. CDR3 nucleotides: TGTGCCAGCAGACCTTCAGGGGCTGGGCCGTACAATGAGCAGTTCTTC. It encodes CASRPSGAGPYNEQFF. The chain combines TRBV6-6 with TRBJ2-1; a weak D match, TRBD1 (6 bases). The germline V and J ends were trimmed by 6 bases and 4 bases, with 19 bases remaining between them. The V gene's germline CDR1 is MNHNY and CDR2 SVGAGI (reference sequence). There are 16 residues in the CDR3.

The chain combines TRBV5-1 with TRBJ2-6, with 7 positions matching TRBD1. Germline assignment: CDR1 SGHRS and CDR2 YFSETQ. The CDR3 is 13 residues long. The V and J ends lost 0 bases and 19 bases, in that order; junction bases with no gene match: 10. Written as DNA, the CDR3 is TGCGCCAGCAGCTTGGCAATCGACAGGGCAATTACTTTC. Translation: CASSLAIDRAITF.

The gene calls are TRBV6-5 and TRBJ2-5, with D perhaps matching TRBD1 or TRBD2 (5 bases each). Looked up from germline, CDR1 is MNHEY and CDR2 is SVGAGI. Trimming removed 8 bases at V and 1 base at J, with 17 bases between. The CDR3 is 15 amino acids. CDR3 DNA: TGTGCCAGCCTCCGGGACCTCGGGTCCCAAGAGACCCAGTACTTC. This translates into CASLRDLGSQETQYF.

The V gene is TRBV19, the J gene TRBJ1-2; weak D call: TRBD1 (6 bases). With 5 bases removed from V and 2 bases from J, the gap between germline ends came to 18 bases. Germline V gives CDR1 LNHDA, CDR2 SQIVND (reference sequence). The CDR3 is 16 amino acids. The CDR3 nucleotides are TGTGCCAGTAGTCGAAAACCCGGGACACCGAACTATGGCTACACCTTC. It codes for CASSRKPGTPNYGYTF.

This chain links TRBV9 with TRBJ1-2, with D possibly TRBD1 on 6 matching bases. V was cut by 5 bases and J by 8 bases, with 19 bases left in between. This CDR3 comprises 14 residues. Germline V gene lookup returns CDR1 SGDLS and CDR2 YYNGEE. The CDR3 sequence: CASSPLGHDHGYTF. The CDR3 DNA reads as TGTGCCAGCAGTCCCTTGGGACACGACCACGGCTACACCTTC.